The sequence of this T cell receptor (beta chain) was determined in a study of blood T cell repertoires in COVID-19. Trimming stripped 3 bases from V and 2 bases from J, with 14 bases between. Germline V CDR1 and CDR2: MGHDK, SYGVNS. CDR3 length: 15 residues. This clone was observed a handful of times. Measured with immunoSEQ multiplex PCR; TCRdb has only the in-frame clones, and not every one. The sample consists of about 130,000 clones, more than 70% of them appearing once. The rearrangement uses TRBV25-1 and TRBJ2-7; D is possibly TRBD2 (6 bases). The sequence was obtained from a human donor in a cohort sampled during active COVID-19. Sequenced sample: peripheral blood. The CDR3 reads CASSDPQGGAYEQYF. CDR3 bases: TGTGCCAGCAGTGATCCGCAGGGAGGCGCCTACGAGCAGTACTTC.